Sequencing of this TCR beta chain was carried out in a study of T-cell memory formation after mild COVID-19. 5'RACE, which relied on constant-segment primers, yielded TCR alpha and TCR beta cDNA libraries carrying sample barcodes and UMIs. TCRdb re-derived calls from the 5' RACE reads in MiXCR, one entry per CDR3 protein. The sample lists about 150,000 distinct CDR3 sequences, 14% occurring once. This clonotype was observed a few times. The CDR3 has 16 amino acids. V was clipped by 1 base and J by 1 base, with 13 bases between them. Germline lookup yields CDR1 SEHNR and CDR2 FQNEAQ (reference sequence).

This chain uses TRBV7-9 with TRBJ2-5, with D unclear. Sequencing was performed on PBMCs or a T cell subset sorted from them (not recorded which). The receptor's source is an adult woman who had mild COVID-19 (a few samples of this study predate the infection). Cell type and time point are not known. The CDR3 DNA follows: TGTGCCAGCAGCTTAGTTTGGGCATTGGGCCAAGAGACCCAGTACTTC. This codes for CASSLVWALGQETQYF.